This T cell receptor (beta chain) derives from a study of Graves' ophthalmopathy and Graves' hyperthyroidism. The CDR3 extends over 11 amino acids. CDR1 and CDR2 from the germline V gene are MNHEY and SVGAGI. The V and J ends lost 6 bases and 8 bases respectively, with 10 bases between them. This clonotype came up many times. Scientists amplified the TCR beta CDR3 regions from RNA transcripts. After a first-round RT-PCR with HTBI primers, a second-round multiplex PCR was run. One entry per CDR3 protein, called by TCRdb with MiXCR from the multiplex PCR reads. This table has some 400,000 distinct CDR3 sequences, 15% to 20% appearing once.

This clonotype was obtained from a woman younger than 30 with Graves' ophthalmopathy. J is TRBJ1-1 and V is TRBV6-5, with D possibly being TRBD1 (6 bases). Sequenced sample: peripheral blood. CDR3 amino acids: CASRAGTEAFF. In nucleotides, the CDR3 is TGTGCCAGCAGAGCCGGGACAGAAGCTTTCTTT.